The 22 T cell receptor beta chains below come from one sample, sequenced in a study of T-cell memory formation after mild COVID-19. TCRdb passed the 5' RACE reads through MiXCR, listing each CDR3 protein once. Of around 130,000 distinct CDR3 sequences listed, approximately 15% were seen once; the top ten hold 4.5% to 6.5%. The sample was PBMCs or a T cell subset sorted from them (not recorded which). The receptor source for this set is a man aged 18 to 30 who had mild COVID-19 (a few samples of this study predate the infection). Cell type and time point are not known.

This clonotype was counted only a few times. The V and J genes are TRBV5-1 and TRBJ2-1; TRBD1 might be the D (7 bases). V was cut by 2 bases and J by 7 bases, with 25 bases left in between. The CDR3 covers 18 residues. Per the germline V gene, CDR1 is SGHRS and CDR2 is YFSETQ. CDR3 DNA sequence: TGCGCCAGCAGCTTCAGGTGGAGGGGGCTTAAGCGCAAGAATGAGCAGTTCTTC. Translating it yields CASSFRWRGLKRKNEQFF.

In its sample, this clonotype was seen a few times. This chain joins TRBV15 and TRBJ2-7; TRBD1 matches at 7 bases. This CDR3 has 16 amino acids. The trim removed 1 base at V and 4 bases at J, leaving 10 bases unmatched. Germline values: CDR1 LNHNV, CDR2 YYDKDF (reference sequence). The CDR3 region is CATSRGGEQGRYEQYV. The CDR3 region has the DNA TGTGCCACCAGCAGAGGGGGAGAACAGGGGCGATACGAGCAGTACGTC.

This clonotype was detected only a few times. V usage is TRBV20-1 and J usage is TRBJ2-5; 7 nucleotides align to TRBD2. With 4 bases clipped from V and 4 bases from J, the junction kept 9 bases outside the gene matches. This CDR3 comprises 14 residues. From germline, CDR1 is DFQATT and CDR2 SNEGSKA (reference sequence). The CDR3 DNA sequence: TGCAGTGCTACCCAGGGAGGGGTTGGAGAGACCCAGTACTTC. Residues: CSATQGGVGETQYF.

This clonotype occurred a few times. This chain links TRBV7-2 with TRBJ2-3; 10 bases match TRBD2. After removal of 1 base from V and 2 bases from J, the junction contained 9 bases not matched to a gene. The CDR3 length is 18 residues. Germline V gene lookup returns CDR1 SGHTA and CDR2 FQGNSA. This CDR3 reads CASSLGLLAGPYTDTQYF. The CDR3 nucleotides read TGTGCCAGCAGCTTAGGACTACTAGCGGGGCCGTACACAGATACGCAGTATTTT.

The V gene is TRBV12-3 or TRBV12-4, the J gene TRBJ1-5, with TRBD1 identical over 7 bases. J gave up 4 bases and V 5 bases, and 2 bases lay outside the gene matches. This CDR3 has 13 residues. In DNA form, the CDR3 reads TGTGCCAGCAGTCCACAGGGGAATCAGCCCCAGCATTTT. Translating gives CASSPQGNQPQHF.

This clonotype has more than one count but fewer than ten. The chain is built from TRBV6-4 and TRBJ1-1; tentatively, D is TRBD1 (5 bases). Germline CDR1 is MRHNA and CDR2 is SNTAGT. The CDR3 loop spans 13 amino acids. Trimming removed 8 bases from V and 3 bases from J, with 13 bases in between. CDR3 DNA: TGTGCCAGCCGAGGACGGGGCGACACTGAAGCTTTCTTT. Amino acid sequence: CASRGRGDTEAFF.

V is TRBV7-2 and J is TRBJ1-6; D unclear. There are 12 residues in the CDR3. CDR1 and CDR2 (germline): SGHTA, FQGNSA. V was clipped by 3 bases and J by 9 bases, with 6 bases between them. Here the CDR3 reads CASSLGVSPLHF. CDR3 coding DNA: TGTGCCAGCAGCTTGGGAGTTTCACCCCTCCACTTT. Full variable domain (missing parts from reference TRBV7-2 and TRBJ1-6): GAGVSQSPSNKVTEKGKDVELRCDPISGHTALYWYRQSLGQGLEFLIYFQGNSAPDKSGLPSDRFSAERTGGSVSTLTIQRTQQEDSAVYLCASSLGVSPLHFGNGTRLTVT.

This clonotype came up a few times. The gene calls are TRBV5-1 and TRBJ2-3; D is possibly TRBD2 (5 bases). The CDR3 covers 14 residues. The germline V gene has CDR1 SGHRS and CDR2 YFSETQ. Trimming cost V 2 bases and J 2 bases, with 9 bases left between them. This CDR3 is CASSLAVDTDTQYF. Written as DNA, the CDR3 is TGCGCCAGCAGCTTAGCGGTCGACACAGATACGCAGTATTTT.

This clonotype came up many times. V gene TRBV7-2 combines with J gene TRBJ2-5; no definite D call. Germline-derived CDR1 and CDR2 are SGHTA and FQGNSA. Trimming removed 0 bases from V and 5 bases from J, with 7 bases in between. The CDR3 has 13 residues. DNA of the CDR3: TGTGCCAGCAGCTTAGCAATTCAGGAGACCCAGTACTTC. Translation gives CASSLAIQETQYF.

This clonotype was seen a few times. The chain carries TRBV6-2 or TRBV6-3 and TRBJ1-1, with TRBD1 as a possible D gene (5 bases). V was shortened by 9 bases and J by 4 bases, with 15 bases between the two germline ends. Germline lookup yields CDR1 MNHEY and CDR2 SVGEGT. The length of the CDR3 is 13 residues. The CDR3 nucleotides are TGTGCCAGTAGGACATCCGGGAGCACTGAAGCTTTCTTT. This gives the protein CASRTSGSTEAFF.

CDR3 loop: CASSSQGARNYGYTF. CDR3 nucleotide sequence: TGTGCCAGCAGCTCACAGGGGGCGCGCAACTATGGCTACACCTTC. The rearrangement uses TRBV7-2 and TRBJ1-2, with TRBD1 identical over 9 bases. Losses at the gene ends were 4 bases for V and 2 bases for J; bases not matched to a gene: 5. The CDR3 loop spans 15 amino acids. CDR1 is SGHTA, CDR2 FQGNSA, per germline. Based on the CDR3 plus reference TRBV7-2 and TRBJ1-2, the full variable domain is GAGVSQSPSNKVTEKGKDVELRCDPISGHTALYWYRQSLGQGLEFLIYFQGNSAPDKSGLPSDRFSAERTGGSVSTLTIQRTQQEDSAVYLCASSSQGARNYGYTFGSGTRLTVV.

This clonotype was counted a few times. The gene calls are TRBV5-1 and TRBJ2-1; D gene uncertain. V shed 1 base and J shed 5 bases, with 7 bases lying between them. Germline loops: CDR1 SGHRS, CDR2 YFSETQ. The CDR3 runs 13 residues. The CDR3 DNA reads TGCGCCAGCAGCTTGTCCCAGAACAATGAGCAGTTCTTC. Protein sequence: CASSLSQNNEQFF.

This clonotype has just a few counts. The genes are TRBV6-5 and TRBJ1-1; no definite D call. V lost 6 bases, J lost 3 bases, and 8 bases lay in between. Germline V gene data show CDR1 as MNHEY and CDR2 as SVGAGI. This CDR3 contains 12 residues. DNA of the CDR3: TGTGCCAGCAGCGCCCAGTACACTGAAGCTTTCTTT. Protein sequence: CASSAQYTEAFF.

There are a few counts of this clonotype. The CDR3 DNA reads TGCAGCGTTGAACGGAGTTTTAATGAAAAACTGTTTTTT. It encodes CSVERSFNEKLFF. The chain combines TRBV29-1 with TRBJ1-4; D is unresolved. CDR1 is SQVTM, CDR2 ANQGSEA, per germline. This CDR3 has 13 amino acids. V was shortened by 2 bases and J by 4 bases, with 8 bases between the two germline ends.

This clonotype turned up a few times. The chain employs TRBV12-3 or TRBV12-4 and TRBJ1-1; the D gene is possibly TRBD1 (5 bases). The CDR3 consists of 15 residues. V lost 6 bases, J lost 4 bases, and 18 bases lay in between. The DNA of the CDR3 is TGTGCCAGCAGACCCCTCATTGGGGCGGGCACTGAAGCTTTCTTT. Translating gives CASRPLIGAGTEAFF.

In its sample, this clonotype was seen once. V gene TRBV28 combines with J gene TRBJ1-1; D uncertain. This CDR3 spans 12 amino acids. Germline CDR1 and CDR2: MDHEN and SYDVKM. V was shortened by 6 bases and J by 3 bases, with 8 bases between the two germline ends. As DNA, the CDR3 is TGTGCCAGCAGCGAGAAAGACACTGAAGCTTTCTTT. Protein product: CASSEKDTEAFF.

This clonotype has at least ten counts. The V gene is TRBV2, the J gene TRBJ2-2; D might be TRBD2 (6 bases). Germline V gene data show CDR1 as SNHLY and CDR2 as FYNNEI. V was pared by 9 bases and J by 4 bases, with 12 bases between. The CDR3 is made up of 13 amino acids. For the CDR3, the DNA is TGTGCCAGAGCCGGGGGTGGCACCGGGGAGCTGTTTTTT. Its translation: CARAGGGTGELFF.

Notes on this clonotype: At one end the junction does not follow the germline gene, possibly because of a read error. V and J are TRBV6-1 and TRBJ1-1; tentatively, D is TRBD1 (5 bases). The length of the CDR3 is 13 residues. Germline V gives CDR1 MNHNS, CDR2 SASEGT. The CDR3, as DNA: TGTGCCAGCAGAGAAGAGGGGTACACTGAAGCTTTCTTT. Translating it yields CASREEGYTEAFF.

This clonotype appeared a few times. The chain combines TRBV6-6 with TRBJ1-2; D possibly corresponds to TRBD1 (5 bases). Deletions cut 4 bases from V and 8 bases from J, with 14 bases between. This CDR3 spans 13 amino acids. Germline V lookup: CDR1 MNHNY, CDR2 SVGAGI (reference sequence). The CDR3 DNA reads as TGTGCCAGCAGTTCCAGCGGGGGGGTAGGCTACACCTTC. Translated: CASSSSGGVGYTF.

In nucleotides, the CDR3 is TGTGCCAGCAGTTTAGACAGGGTCTACAATGAGCAGTTCTTC. This encodes CASSLDRVYNEQFF. The V gene is TRBV12-3 or TRBV12-4, the J gene TRBJ2-1; D might be TRBD1 (6 bases). V lost 1 base to trimming and J lost 3 bases, with 7 bases between them. The CDR3 has 14 amino acids.

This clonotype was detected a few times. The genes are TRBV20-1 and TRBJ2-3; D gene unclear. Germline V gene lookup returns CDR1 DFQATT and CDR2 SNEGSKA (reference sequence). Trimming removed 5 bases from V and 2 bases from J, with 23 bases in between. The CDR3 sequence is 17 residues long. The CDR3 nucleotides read TGCAGTGCTCCCTCCACCAGCGCCAAAGGGTACACAGATACGCAGTATTTT. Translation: CSAPSTSAKGYTDTQYF.

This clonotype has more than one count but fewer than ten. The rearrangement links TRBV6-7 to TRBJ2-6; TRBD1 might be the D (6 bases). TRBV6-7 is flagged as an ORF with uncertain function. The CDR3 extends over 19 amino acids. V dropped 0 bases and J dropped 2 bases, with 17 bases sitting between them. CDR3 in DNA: TGTGCCAGCAGTTACTCGATGGCCAGGGGACCCCCTGGGGCCAACGTCCTGACTTTC. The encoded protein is CASSYSMARGPPGANVLTF.